Following are 7 T cell receptor beta chains from one sample sequenced in a study of regulatory T cells in long-lasting Graves disease (dated by TCRdb to the early 2020s). In the paper's terms, the time point label means: newly diagnosed GD, antithyroid drugs for less than 3 months. For both TCR sequencing and RNA sequencing, RNA was extracted from PBMCs in TRIzol. The library came from multiplex PCR. Sequencing was carried out with an Illumina HiSeq 4000. TCR beta libraries were built with iRepertoire HTBI primers and Arm-PCR amplification of CDR3 regions. TCRdb took the public reads, trimmed them with fastp at Q25, ran MiXCR for clone calling and kept in-frame beta chains. Every CDR3 protein is listed once, alongside the most common genes and DNA of its rows. This sample gives about 540,000 distinct CDR3 sequences in total; 13% of them show up just once. The ten largest clones represent about 9.1% of the sample.

This sample was shared with a second study, whose subject was T cells in Graves' hyperthyroidism and ophthalmopathy.

The sample consisted of peripheral blood mononuclear cells (PBMCs), taken at new diagnosis, from a patient treated with antithyroid drugs. Receptors originate from a man aged 25 to 40 with Graves disease. Donor details come from another sample of the same person, matched by shared clones.

This clonotype was observed at least ten times. The V call is TRBV11-1, the J call TRBJ2-7; the match to TRBD2 covers 11 bases. V lost 5 bases, J lost 2 bases, and 11 bases stayed unmatched. CDR1 and CDR2 (germline): SGHAT, FQDESV (reference sequence). This CDR3 contains 17 residues. The CDR3 region is CASSPRLAGYRTYEQYF. The CDR3 DNA reads TGTGCCAGCAGCCCCAGACTAGCGGGATATCGGACCTACGAGCAGTACTTC.

This clonotype was recorded once. The chain links TRBV5-1 to TRBJ2-7, with D unresolved. CDR3 length: 14 amino acids. Looked up from germline, CDR1 is SGHRS and CDR2 is YFSETQ. Trimming took off 4 bases at V and 2 bases at J, with 13 bases between the two ends. CDR3 amino acids: CASSPLQATYEQYF. CDR3 nucleotides: TGCGCCAGCAGCCCTCTACAAGCTACCTACGAGCAGTACTTC. The full variable domain, rest sourced from reference TRBV5-1 and TRBJ2-7, is KAGVTQTPRYLIKTRGQQVTLSCSPISGHRSVSWYQQTPGQGLQFLFEYFSETQRNKGNFPGRFSGRQFSNSRSEMNVSTLELGDSALYLCASSPLQATYEQYFGPGTRLTVT.

This clonotype has ten or more counts. The V gene is TRBV27, the J gene TRBJ1-4; tentatively, D is TRBD1 (6 bases). The length of the CDR3 is 15 residues. Germline V lookup: CDR1 MNHEY, CDR2 SMNVEV (reference sequence). Between the trimmed V and J ends, which lost 5 bases and 4 bases, there was a span of 14 bases. The CDR3 reads CASSGGPRFNEKLFF. The DNA for the CDR3 is TGTGCCAGCAGTGGGGGGCCCCGATTTAATGAAAAACTGTTTTTT.

A remark on this clonotype: Possible read error: a much larger clone is one base away. The chain uses TRBV7-9 and TRBJ2-1; a weak D match, TRBD1 (5 bases). V shed 4 bases and J shed 10 bases, with 20 bases lying between them. This CDR3 contains 15 residues. Germline CDR1 is SEHNR and CDR2 is FQNEAQ (reference sequence). The CDR3 DNA reads as TGTGCCAGCAGCTCAGTCTGGGCAGGGCTTTGGGAGCAGTTCTTC. It yields the protein CASSSVWAGLWEQFF.

This clonotype has more than one count but fewer than ten. The rearrangement joins TRBV30 to TRBJ1-2; 9 nucleotides agree with TRBD1. The CDR3 has 13 residues. V lost 5 bases to trimming and J lost 5 bases; unmatched junction nucleotides: 6. Per the germline V gene, CDR1 is GTSNPN and CDR2 is SVGIG (reference sequence). CDR3 sequence (DNA): TGTGCCTGGGTCCCGGGACAGGGATATGGCTACACCTTC. It translates to CAWVPGQGYGYTF.

This clonotype was seen many times. V gene TRBV5-1 combines with J gene TRBJ2-5; D is undetermined. The V gene's germline CDR1 is SGHRS and CDR2 YFSETQ. CDR3 length: 14 residues. Trimming took 4 bases from V and 0 from J, leaving 10 bases between them. CDR3 bases: TGCGCCAGCAGCACCAGACACGACCAAGAGACCCAGTACTTC. Protein sequence: CASSTRHDQETQYF.

This clonotype was picked up many times. The chain combines TRBV5-1 with TRBJ2-3; the match to TRBD2 covers 10 bases. V dropped 3 bases and J dropped 3; count of bases not matched to a gene: 10. Germline CDR1 reads SGHRS; CDR2 reads YFSETQ. The CDR3 spans 17 residues. CDR3 loop: CASSSRGSGRVTDTQYF. The CDR3 bases are TGCGCCAGCAGCTCCCGGGGGAGCGGGAGGGTTACAGATACGCAGTATTTT.